A single count supports the clone carrying this T cell receptor beta chain. This CDR3 spans 15 amino acids. Trimming pared 4 bases from V and 5 bases from J, leaving 17 bases between. The germline gives CDR1 LGHDT, CDR2 YNNKEL (reference sequence). Repertoires were generated with immunoSEQ multiplex PCR, while TCRdb's copy carries only in-frame clones and drops some. Among fewer than 150,000 clones listed, around nine tenths were seen once. This entry is derived from a study of control samples from healthy donors and cancer patients. The V call is TRBV3-1 (or the pseudogene TRBV3-2), the J call TRBJ1-1; D possibly corresponds to TRBD1 (5 bases). Sequenced material: blood. The receptor comes from a young man in good health. The CDR3, as DNA: TGTGCCAGCAGCCCAAGCATCGGGGGGGGGACTGAAGCTTTCTTT. Its translation is CASSPSIGGGTEAFF.